These 10 T cell receptor beta chains were sequenced from one sample in a study of beta chain features in type 1 diabetes listed by TCRdb under 2018. The paper's findings and limits, for the study overall: Type 1 diabetes patients showed a moderate but significant shortening of TCRB CDR3 length in all four CD4+ subsets.

Their specific antigens are unknown. Preparation of the library involved the immunoSEQ multiplex PCR assay. All of the isolated RNA was reverse transcribed with the High Capacity cDNA Reverse Transcription Kit, so expressed TCRB transcripts were sequenced. Entries here come from immuneACCESS through TCRdb and include only in-frame sequences with V and J called. Some clones fail to appear in such tables; in the studies checked, an unresolved V gene covers under half of the shortfall, and the cause of the remainder is unknown. This sample holds roughly 260,000 clones; roughly a tenth were observed only once. 0.017% of the sample rests with the top ten. Sequenced input: naive CD4+ T cells from blood. The sample's cell subset or site, from its label and the paper: true naive CD4+ T cells. The origin of the receptors is a man aged 25 to 40 with type 1 diabetes.

This chain uses TRBV9 with TRBJ2-3; 11 positions match TRBD1. CDR3 size: 14 residues. V shed 6 bases and J 6 bases; nucleotides not matched to a gene: 6. CDR1 is SGDLS, CDR2 YYNGEE, per germline. The CDR3 coding sequence is TGTGCCAGCACCCGGACAGGGGGCAAGGATACGCAGTATTTT. As protein: CASTRTGGKDTQYF.

This clone was observed a few times. The V gene is TRBV29-1, the J gene TRBJ2-1; D might be TRBD2 (6 bases). Germline CDR1 is SQVTM and CDR2 is ANQGSEA. The CDR3 sequence is 17 residues long. Trimming removed 4 bases from V and 5 bases from J, with 24 bases in between. The CDR3, as DNA: TGCAGCGTTGCCGGGGGTGAGAGGAGGCCCTTTGACAATGAGCAGTTCTTC. This sequence encodes CSVAGGERRPFDNEQFF.

On this clone itself: Other DNA sequences from this sample encode an identical CDR3 as well. The V and J genes are TRBV18 and TRBJ1-1; TRBD1 matches at 8 bases. V dropped 3 bases and J dropped 1; count of bases not matched to a gene: 1. Germline CDR1 KGHSH, CDR2 LQKENI. The CDR3 totals 14 residues. CDR3 bases: TGTGCCAGCTCACCTGGGACAGGGAACACTGAAGCTTTCTTT. Encoded protein: CASSPGTGNTEAFF.

V is TRBV13 and J is TRBJ2-2; 10 nucleotides agree with TRBD2. CDR3 length: 22 amino acids. With 0 bases clipped from V and 2 bases from J, the junction kept 18 bases outside the gene matches. Germline lookup yields CDR1 PRHDT and CDR2 FYEKMQ (reference sequence). The CDR3 DNA reads TGTGCCAGCAGCTTAGGTCCGAGGACTAGCGGTAGCTTGTATAGTAACACCGGGGAGCTGTTTTTT. This gives the protein CASSLGPRTSGSLYSNTGELFF.

This clone was seen a handful of times. V and J are TRBV20-1 and TRBJ1-5; D is uncertain. Germline V gene data show CDR1 as DFQATT and CDR2 as SNEGSKA (reference sequence). This CDR3 region has 11 residues. V lost 1 base, J lost 7 bases, and 5 bases lay in between. CDR3 amino acids: CSARVGQPQHF. The CDR3 region has the DNA TGCAGTGCTAGAGTCGGGCAGCCCCAGCATTTT.

This clone showed up just a few times. The chain carries TRBV11-2 and TRBJ2-5, with TRBD1 matching 7 bases. The V gene end was trimmed by 3 bases and the J gene end by 7 bases; junction bases not matched to a gene: 8. CDR1 is SGHAT and CDR2 is FQNNGV in the germline V gene. CDR3 length: 14 residues. CDR3 sequence: CASSFGQDLGTQYF. The CDR3 region has the DNA TGTGCCAGCAGCTTTGGACAGGATCTCGGGACCCAGTACTTC.

J is TRBJ2-7 and V is TRBV15; D not certain. The CDR3 runs to 14 residues. Germline V gives CDR1 LNHNV, CDR2 YYDKDF (reference sequence). Trimming cost V 2 bases and J 3 bases, with 11 bases left between them. The CDR3, as DNA: TGTGCCACCAGCAGATCTTATGTCGGCTACGAGCAGTACTTC. Protein product: CATSRSYVGYEQYF.

This clone was picked up one time. The rearrangement links TRBV18 to TRBJ2-3; no definite D call. CDR1 is KGHSH, CDR2 LQKENI, per germline. V was pared by 3 bases and J by 6 bases, with 10 bases between. This CDR3 is built from 13 residues. CDR3 residues: CASSPPVRDTQYF. The CDR3 nucleotides are TGTGCCAGCTCACCCCCCGTCCGGGATACGCAGTATTTT.

This chain connects TRBV9 to TRBJ2-2, with D possibly TRBD1 on 5 matching bases. The CDR3 has 15 residues. Germline V gene sequence: CDR1 SGDLS, CDR2 YYNGEE. V was trimmed by 0 bases and J by 1 base, leaving 7 bases between them. The DNA for the CDR3 is TGTGCCAGCAGCGTAGGGACACGGAACACCGGGGAGCTGTTTTTT. Residues: CASSVGTRNTGELFF.

This clone has a handful of counts. For the CDR3, the DNA is TGTGCCAGCAGCGCCGACAGGACGAATCATGAAAAACTGTTTTTT. Protein: CASSADRTNHEKLFF. This rearrangement joins TRBV9 to TRBJ1-4; tentatively, D is TRBD1 (6 bases). Germline CDR1 and CDR2: SGDLS and YYNGEE. V dropped 3 bases and J dropped 6 bases, with 15 bases sitting between them. The CDR3 is 15 amino acids.